This T cell receptor (beta chain) was captured in a study of OX40 agonist ivuxolimab in advanced cancers. Overall study: The patients received ivuxolimab by intravenous route every 2 weeks at 0.01 to 10 mg/kg.

A word on this clone: Its antigen is currently unknown.

Study conclusions and caveats: Low clonal expansion, among the lowest seen, marked partial responders at 0.1-3.0 mg/kg.

This CDR3 has 12 residues. Trimming stripped 3 bases from V and 7 bases from J, with 9 bases between. Looked up from germline, CDR1 is MNHEY and CDR2 is SMNVEV (reference sequence). No patient had autoimmune disease or received systemic immunosuppression. Generated by immunoSEQ multiplex PCR, the TCRdb table keeps only in-frame clones and is missing some. Of about 34,000 clones in the sample, around 90% were seen once. This specimen was CD4+ or CD8+ T cells sorted from blood, taken in a trial of the OX40 agonist ivuxolimab. The chain links TRBV27 to TRBJ1-2, with D possibly TRBD1 on 6 matching bases. The receptor's source is an adult with an advanced solid tumor such as melanoma, head and neck, liver or kidney cancer. The DNA for the CDR3 is TGTGCCAGCAGTTTCCCAGGGGCTGGCTACACCTTC. This sequence encodes CASSFPGAGYTF.